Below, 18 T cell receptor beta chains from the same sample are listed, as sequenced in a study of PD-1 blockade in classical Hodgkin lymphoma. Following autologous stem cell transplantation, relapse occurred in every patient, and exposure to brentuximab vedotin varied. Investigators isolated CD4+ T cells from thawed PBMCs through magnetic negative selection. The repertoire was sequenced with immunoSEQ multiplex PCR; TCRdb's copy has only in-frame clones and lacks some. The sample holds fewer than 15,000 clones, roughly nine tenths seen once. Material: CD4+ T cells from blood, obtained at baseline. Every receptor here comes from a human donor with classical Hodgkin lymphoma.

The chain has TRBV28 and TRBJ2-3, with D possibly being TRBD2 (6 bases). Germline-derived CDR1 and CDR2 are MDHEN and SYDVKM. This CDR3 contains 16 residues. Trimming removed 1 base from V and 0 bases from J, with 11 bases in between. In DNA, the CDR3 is TGTGCCAGCAGTTTATCCCTAGCGCCTAGCACAGATACGCAGTATTTT. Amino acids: CASSLSLAPSTDTQYF.

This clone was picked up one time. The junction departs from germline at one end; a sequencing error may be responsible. The chain's CDR3 is CASSYSGFSTQPQHF. The CDR3 nucleotides read TGTGCCAGCAGTTACTCGGGTTTCAGCACTCAGCCCCAGCATTTT. This rearrangement joins TRBV6-5 to TRBJ1-5; D gene uncertain. Germline V gene data show CDR1 as MNHEY and CDR2 as SVGAGI. The CDR3 is 15 residues long.

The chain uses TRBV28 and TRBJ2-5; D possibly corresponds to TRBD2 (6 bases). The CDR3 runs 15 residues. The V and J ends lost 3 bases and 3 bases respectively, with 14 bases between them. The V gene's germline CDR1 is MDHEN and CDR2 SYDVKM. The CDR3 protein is CASSFQDYRKETQYF. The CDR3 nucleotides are TGTGCCAGCAGTTTCCAGGACTATCGAAAAGAGACCCAGTACTTC.

CDR3 loop: CASSRGQKQETQYF. The CDR3 DNA reads as TGTGCCAGCAGCCGGGGACAGAAGCAAGAGACCCAGTACTTC. The V and J genes are TRBV5-6 and TRBJ2-5; 7 nucleotides match TRBD1. V lost 4 bases and J lost 2; bases outside the gene matches: 5. The germline CDR1 and CDR2 sequences are SGHDT and YYEEEE. The CDR3 consists of 14 residues.

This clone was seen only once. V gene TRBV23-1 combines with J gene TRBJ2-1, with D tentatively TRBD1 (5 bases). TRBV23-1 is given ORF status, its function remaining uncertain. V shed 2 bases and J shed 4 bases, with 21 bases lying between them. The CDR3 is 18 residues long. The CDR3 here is CASSQGIGVLTGYNEQFF. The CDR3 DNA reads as TGCGCCAGCAGTCAAGGGATCGGTGTTCTAACAGGATACAATGAGCAGTTCTTC.

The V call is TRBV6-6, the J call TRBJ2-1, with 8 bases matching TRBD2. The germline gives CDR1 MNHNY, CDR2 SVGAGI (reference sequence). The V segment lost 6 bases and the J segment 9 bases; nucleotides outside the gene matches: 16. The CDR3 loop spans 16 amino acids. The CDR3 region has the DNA TGTGCCAGCAGACAACGGGGGGGGCTGGGACTAGGTGAGCAGTTCTTC. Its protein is CASRQRGGLGLGEQFF.

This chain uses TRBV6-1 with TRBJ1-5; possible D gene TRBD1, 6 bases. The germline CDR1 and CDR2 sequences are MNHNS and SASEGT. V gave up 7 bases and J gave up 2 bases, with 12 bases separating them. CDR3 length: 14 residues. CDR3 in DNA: TGTGCCAGCACCCTGACAGGACGCAATCAGCCCCAGCATTTT. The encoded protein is CASTLTGRNQPQHF.

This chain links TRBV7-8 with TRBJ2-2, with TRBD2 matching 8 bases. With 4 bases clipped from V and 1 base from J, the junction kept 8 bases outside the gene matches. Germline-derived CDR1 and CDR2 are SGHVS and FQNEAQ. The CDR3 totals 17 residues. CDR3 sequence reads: CASSSRTSQVNTGELFF. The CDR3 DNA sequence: TGTGCCAGCAGCTCCCGGACTAGCCAAGTGAACACCGGGGAGCTGTTTTTT.

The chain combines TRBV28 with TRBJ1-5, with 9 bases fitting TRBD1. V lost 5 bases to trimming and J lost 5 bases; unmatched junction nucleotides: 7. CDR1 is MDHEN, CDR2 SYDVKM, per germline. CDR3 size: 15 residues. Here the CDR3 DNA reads TGTGCCAGCAGTCCGGGACAGGGTGGTTATCAGCCCCAGCATTTT. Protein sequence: CASSPGQGGYQPQHF.

CDR3 sequence reads: CASRGDRDQQYF. Here the CDR3 DNA reads TGCGCCAGCAGGGGGGACAGGGACCAGCAGTACTTC. The V and J genes are TRBV10-2 and TRBJ2-7; 9 bases are shared with TRBD1. The CDR3 extends over 12 amino acids. V was pared by 6 bases and J by 8 bases, with 5 bases of the junction left unmatched. Germline V gene data show CDR1 as WSHSY and CDR2 as SAAADI.

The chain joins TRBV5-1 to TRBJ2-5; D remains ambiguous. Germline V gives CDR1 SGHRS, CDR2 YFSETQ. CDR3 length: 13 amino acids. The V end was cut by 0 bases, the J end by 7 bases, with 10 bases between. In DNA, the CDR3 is TGCGCCAGCAGCTTGGACAGCCCGGGGACCCAGTACTTC. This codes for CASSLDSPGTQYF.

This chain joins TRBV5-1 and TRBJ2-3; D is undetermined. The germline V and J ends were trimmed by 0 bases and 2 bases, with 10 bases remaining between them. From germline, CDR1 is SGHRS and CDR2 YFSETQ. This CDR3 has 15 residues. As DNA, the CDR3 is TGCGCCAGCAGCTTGGAACAACCCCACACAGATACGCAGTATTTT. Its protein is CASSLEQPHTDTQYF.

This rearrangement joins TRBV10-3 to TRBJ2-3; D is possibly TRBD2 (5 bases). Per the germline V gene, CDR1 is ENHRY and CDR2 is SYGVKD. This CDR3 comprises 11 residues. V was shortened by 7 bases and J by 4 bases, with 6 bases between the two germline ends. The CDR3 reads CAIMEADTQYF. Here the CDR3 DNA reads TGTGCCATCATGGAGGCAGATACGCAGTATTTT.

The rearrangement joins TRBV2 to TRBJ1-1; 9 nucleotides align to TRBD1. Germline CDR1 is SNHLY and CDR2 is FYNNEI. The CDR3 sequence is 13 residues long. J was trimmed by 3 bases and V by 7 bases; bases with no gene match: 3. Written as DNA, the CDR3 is TGTGCCAGCACACAGGGGGCGTACACTGAAGCTTTCTTT. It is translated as CASTQGAYTEAFF.

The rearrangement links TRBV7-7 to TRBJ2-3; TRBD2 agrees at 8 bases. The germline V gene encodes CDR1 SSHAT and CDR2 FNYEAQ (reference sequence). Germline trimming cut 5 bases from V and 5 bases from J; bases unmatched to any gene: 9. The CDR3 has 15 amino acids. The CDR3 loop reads CASSPSGSSGDTQYF. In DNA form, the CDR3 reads TGTGCCAGCAGCCCCAGCGGGAGCTCCGGAGATACGCAGTATTTT.

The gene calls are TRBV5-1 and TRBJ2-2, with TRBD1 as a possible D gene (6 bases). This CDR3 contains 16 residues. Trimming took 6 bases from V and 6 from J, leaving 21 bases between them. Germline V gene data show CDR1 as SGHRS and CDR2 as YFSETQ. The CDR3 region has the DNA TGCGCCAGCAACCAACAGGGTATAGTTTCGGCCGGGGAGCTGTTTTTT. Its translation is CASNQQGIVSAGELFF.

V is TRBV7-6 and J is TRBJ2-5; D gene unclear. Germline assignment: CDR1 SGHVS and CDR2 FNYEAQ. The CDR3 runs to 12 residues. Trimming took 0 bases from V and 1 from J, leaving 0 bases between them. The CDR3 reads CASSLAQETQYF. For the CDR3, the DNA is TGTGCCAGCAGCTTAGCCCAAGAGACCCAGTACTTC.

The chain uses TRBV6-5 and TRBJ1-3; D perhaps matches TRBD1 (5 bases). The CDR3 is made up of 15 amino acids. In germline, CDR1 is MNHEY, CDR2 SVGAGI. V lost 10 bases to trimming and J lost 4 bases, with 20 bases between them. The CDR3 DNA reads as TGTGCCACCCGGGACTTCGGACTTGCAGGAAACACCATATATTTT. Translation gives CATRDFGLAGNTIYF.